These 12 T cell receptor beta chains originate from one sample sequenced in a study of shared clonotypes between healthy human individuals. Generated by immunoSEQ multiplex PCR, the TCRdb table keeps only in-frame clones and is missing some. The data hold about 590,000 clones, with nearly 97% observed a single time. In the naive CD8 group, cells lacked CD45RO and were positively selected for CCR7, so terminally differentiated effector memory CD45RA+ cells were left out. The sample comprised naive CD8+ T cells sorted from blood. The receptors here all came from a woman in her 30s in good health.

V is TRBV10-2 and J is TRBJ2-5, with D possibly matching TRBD2 (6 bases). The CDR3 consists of 13 residues. Trimming left V 6 bases short and J 5 bases short, with 13 bases between. Germline loops: CDR1 WSHSY, CDR2 SAAADI. CDR3 bases: TGCGCCAGCAGAGGGGCAGGGAGGGAGACCCAGTACTTC. Its protein product is CASRGAGRETQYF.

This chain connects TRBV9 to TRBJ2-3, with a weak D call TRBD2 (5 bases). The CDR3 covers 15 residues. The germline V and J ends were trimmed by 3 bases and 0 bases, with 11 bases remaining between them. The V gene's germline CDR1 is SGDLS and CDR2 YYNGEE. In DNA form, the CDR3 reads TGTGCCAGCAGCGCCCGTACTAGTAGCACAGATACGCAGTATTTT. Translating gives CASSARTSSTDTQYF.

The V gene is TRBV28, the J gene TRBJ1-5; D uncertain. V was cut by 1 base and J by 7 bases, with 20 bases left in between. CDR1 and CDR2 (germline): MDHEN, SYDVKM. The CDR3 is 17 residues long. For the CDR3, the DNA is TGTGCCAGCAGTTTATACGGGGAGATGGTTGGGTGGCAGCCCCAGCATTTT. Translated: CASSLYGEMVGWQPQHF. The full variable domain, completed using reference TRBV28 and TRBJ1-5, is DVKVTQSSRYLVKRTGEKVFLECVQDMDHENMFWYRQDPGLGLRLIYFSYDVKMKEKGDIPEGYSVSREKKERFSLILESASTNQTSMYLCASSLYGEMVGWQPQHFGDGTRLSIL.

This rearrangement joins TRBV4-1 to TRBJ1-1, with TRBD1 identical over 11 bases. This CDR3 has 18 amino acids. Germline V CDR1 and CDR2: MGHRA, YSYEKL. V dropped 0 bases and J dropped 2; count of bases not matched to a gene: 8. CDR3: CASSQEGTGGPINTEAFF. The CDR3 nucleotides read TGCGCCAGCAGCCAAGAGGGGACAGGGGGGCCTATAAACACTGAAGCTTTCTTT.

The genes are TRBV4-1 and TRBJ2-4; D is possibly TRBD1 (6 bases). CDR3 length: 14 residues. From germline, CDR1 is MGHRA and CDR2 YSYEKL. Trimming pared 0 bases from V and 7 bases from J, leaving 10 bases between. CDR3: CASSQEGARNIQYF. The CDR3 coding sequence is TGCGCCAGCAGCCAAGAGGGGGCCCGGAACATTCAGTACTTC.

The rearrangement joins TRBV6-1 to TRBJ2-7, with a weak D call TRBD2 (6 bases). In germline, CDR1 is MNHNS, CDR2 SASEGT. The V and J ends lost 7 bases and 0 bases respectively, with 10 bases between them. The CDR3 length is 13 residues. The CDR3 bases are TGTGCCAGCACAGGCGGGGTCTCCTACGAGCAGTACTTC. It is translated as CASTGGVSYEQYF.

J is TRBJ2-7 and V is TRBV7-6; TRBD1 matches 7 bases. Germline V gives CDR1 SGHVS, CDR2 FNYEAQ. The CDR3 totals 13 residues. The V gene end was trimmed by 5 bases and the J gene end by 6 bases; junction bases not matched to a gene: 7. CDR3 coding DNA: TGTGCCAGCAGCCAAACAGGGGCTGGCGAGCAGTACTTC. Its protein product is CASSQTGAGEQYF.

The chain recombines TRBV21-1 with TRBJ1-3; TRBD1 is the table's D call, not checked against the DNA. TRBV21-1 is given as a pseudogene. The CDR3 spans 12 residues. Here the CDR3 reads CAFDRVGNTIYF. CDR3 nucleotides: TGTGCCTTTGACAGGGTCGGAAACACCATATATTTT.

V and J are TRBV5-1 and TRBJ2-3; tentative D call: TRBD1 (5 bases). V lost 0 bases and J lost 6, with 20 bases in between. Germline values: CDR1 SGHRS, CDR2 YFSETQ. The CDR3 sequence is 17 residues long. Here the CDR3 reads CASSLGGGHSPRDTQYF. The CDR3 DNA is TGCGCCAGCAGCTTGGGGGGCGGTCACTCCCCCCGTGATACGCAGTATTTT.

V gene TRBV13 combines with J gene TRBJ1-2; 8 positions match TRBD1. The CDR3 totals 15 residues. Germline values: CDR1 PRHDT, CDR2 FYEKMQ (reference sequence). With 5 bases clipped from V and 7 bases from J, the junction kept 12 bases outside the gene matches. Written as DNA, the CDR3 is TGTGCCAGCAGCCTCGGACAGGGAATGGAGGGTGGCTACACCTTC. It is translated as CASSLGQGMEGGYTF. The whole variable domain, remainder taken from reference TRBV13 and TRBJ1-2, is AAGVIQSPRHLIKEKRETATLKCYPIPRHDTVYWYQQGPGQDPQFLISFYEKMQSDKGSIPDRFSAQQFSDYHSELNMSSLELGDSALYFCASSLGQGMEGGYTFGSGTRLTVV.

In nucleotides, the CDR3 is TGTGCCAGCAGTTTAATGACCTCGGGGGCCAACGTCCTGACTTTC. This gives the protein CASSLMTSGANVLTF. The chain employs TRBV28 and TRBJ2-6; D unclear. Germline loops: CDR1 MDHEN, CDR2 SYDVKM. V lost 2 bases to trimming and J lost 4 bases, with 9 bases between them. This CDR3 region has 15 residues.

The CDR3 reads CASRPAQGGNTIYF. The CDR3 region has the DNA TGTGCCAGCCGTCCTGCGCAGGGGGGAAACACCATATATTTT. The chain has TRBV27 and TRBJ1-3; possibly TRBD1 for D (6 bases). The germline CDR1 and CDR2 sequences are MNHEY and SMNVEV (reference sequence). The V end was cut by 8 bases, the J end by 4 bases, with 15 bases between. CDR3 length: 14 residues.